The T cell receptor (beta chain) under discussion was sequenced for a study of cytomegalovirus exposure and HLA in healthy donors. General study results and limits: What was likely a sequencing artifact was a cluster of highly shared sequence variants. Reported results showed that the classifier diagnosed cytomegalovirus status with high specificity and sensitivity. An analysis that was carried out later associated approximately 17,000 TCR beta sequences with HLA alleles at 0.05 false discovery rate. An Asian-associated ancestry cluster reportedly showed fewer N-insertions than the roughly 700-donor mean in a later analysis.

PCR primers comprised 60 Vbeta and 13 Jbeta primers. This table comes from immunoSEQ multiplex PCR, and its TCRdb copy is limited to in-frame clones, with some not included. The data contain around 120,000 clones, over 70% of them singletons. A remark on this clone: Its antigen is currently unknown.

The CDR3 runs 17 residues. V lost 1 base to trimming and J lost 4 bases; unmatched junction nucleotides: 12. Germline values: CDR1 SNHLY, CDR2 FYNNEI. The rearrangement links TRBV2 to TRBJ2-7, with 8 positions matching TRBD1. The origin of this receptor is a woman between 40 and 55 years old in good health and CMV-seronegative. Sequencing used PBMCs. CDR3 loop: CASSEGQGAIEVYEQYF. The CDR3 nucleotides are TGTGCCAGCAGTGAAGGGCAGGGGGCAATCGAAGTGTACGAGCAGTACTTC.